The 27 T cell receptor beta chains below were found in one sample sequenced in a study of shared clonotypes between healthy human individuals. Only in-frame clones appear in the TCRdb table, and some are missing; sequencing was by immunoSEQ multiplex PCR. Seen here are around 2,000,000 clones, roughly 94% observed once, and the top ten hold about 0.13%. The sample was naive CD4+ T cells sorted from blood. As to subset: CD45RA+ positively selected. These receptors were taken from a man aged 18 to 35 in good health.

This clone appeared once. V and J are TRBV7-2 and TRBJ2-1; D not certain. Looked up from germline, CDR1 is SGHTA and CDR2 is FQGNSA. V was shortened by 3 bases and J by 5 bases, with 14 bases between the two germline ends. The CDR3 is 15 amino acids. CDR3 protein: CASSLAYGHNNEQFF. DNA of the CDR3: TGTGCCAGCAGCTTGGCCTATGGGCATAACAATGAGCAGTTCTTC.

As to this clone: This CDR3 is also generated by other DNA sequences in the sample. The V call is TRBV28, the J call TRBJ1-2, with a weak D call TRBD1 (5 bases). This CDR3 has 13 amino acids. The ends were cut back, 2 bases at V and 3 bases at J, with 7 bases in the middle. Germline CDR1 and CDR2: MDHEN and SYDVKM. The CDR3 sequence: CASSLVRDYGYTF. Written as DNA, the CDR3 is TGTGCCAGCAGTTTAGTCAGGGACTATGGCTACACCTTC.

This rearrangement joins TRBV27 to TRBJ1-1; 10 nucleotides align to TRBD1. The CDR3 is 13 residues long. The germline V gene encodes CDR1 MNHEY and CDR2 SMNVEV (reference sequence). The V and J ends lost 10 bases and 1 base, in that order; junction bases with no gene match: 3. CDR3 bases: TGTGCCACAGGGACAGGGGCGAACACTGAAGCTTTCTTT. Translated, it gives CATGTGANTEAFF.

The chain employs TRBV30 and TRBJ1-1, with D perhaps matching TRBD1 (6 bases). V was trimmed by 0 bases and J by 11 bases, leaving 10 bases between them. The V gene's germline CDR1 is GTSNPN and CDR2 SVGIG (reference sequence). The CDR3 covers 11 residues. Here the CDR3 reads CAWSVSGDAFF. DNA of the CDR3: TGTGCCTGGAGTGTATCAGGGGACGCTTTCTTT. The whole variable domain, filled in from reference TRBV30 and TRBJ1-1, reads SQTIHQWPATLVQPVGSPLSLECTVEGTSNPNLYWYRQAAGRGLQLLFYSVGIGQISSEVPQNLSASRPQDRQFILSSKKLLLSDSGFYLCAWSVSGDAFFGQGTRLTVV.

This clone occurred once. The rearrangement joins TRBV10-3 to TRBJ1-1; TRBD1 might be the D (6 bases). This CDR3 is 14 amino acids long. Looked up from germline, CDR1 is ENHRY and CDR2 is SYGVKD. V dropped 6 bases and J dropped 0 bases, with 11 bases sitting between them. The chain's CDR3 is CAISGGALNTEAFF. Here the CDR3 DNA reads TGTGCCATCAGCGGGGGGGCCTTGAACACTGAAGCTTTCTTT.

The rearrangement joins TRBV19 to TRBJ1-4; D is uncertain. CDR3 size: 13 residues. Germline V gene sequence: CDR1 LNHDA, CDR2 SQIVND (reference sequence). With 6 bases removed from V and 7 bases from J, the gap between germline ends came to 12 bases. CDR3 DNA sequence: TGTGCCAGTAGAAGAGGTTTTGGTGAAAAACTGTTTTTT. Translated, it gives CASRRGFGEKLFF.

This clone came up once. The rearrangement joins TRBV10-2 to TRBJ1-5; 7 nucleotides align to TRBD1. The CDR3 contains 14 residues. J lost 3 bases, V lost 5 bases, and 4 bases had no gene match. Germline CDR1 reads WSHSY; CDR2 reads SAAADI. As DNA, the CDR3 is TGCGCCAGCAGTTGGGACAGCCTCAATCAGCCCCAGCATTTT. Translated: CASSWDSLNQPQHF.

The chain employs TRBV18 and TRBJ2-7; 8 bases agree with TRBD1. V lost 3 bases, J lost 5 bases, and 9 bases stayed unmatched. This CDR3 is 15 amino acids long. The V gene's germline CDR1 is KGHSH and CDR2 LQKENI. DNA for the CDR3: TGTGCCAGCTCACCCCCGGACAGGGTTTTCCACGAGCAGTACTTC. Its translation is CASSPPDRVFHEQYF.

The chain combines TRBV18 with TRBJ1-3; weak D call: TRBD1 (5 bases). The length of the CDR3 is 14 residues. V lost 5 bases, J lost 1 base, and 9 bases lay in between. Germline CDR1 and CDR2: KGHSH and LQKENI. CDR3 sequence: CASSLQESGNTIYF. In DNA form, the CDR3 reads TGTGCCAGCTCATTACAGGAGTCTGGAAACACCATATATTTT.

Written as DNA, the CDR3 is TGTGCCAGCTCGTCCGTCCAAGCCTACAATGAGCAGTTCTTC. Translated, it gives CASSSVQAYNEQFF. The chain employs TRBV18 and TRBJ2-1; D uncertain. The CDR3 spans 14 residues. CDR1 is KGHSH, CDR2 LQKENI, per germline. Trimming pared 6 bases from V and 2 bases from J, leaving 11 bases between.

The J gene is TRBJ1-6, the V gene TRBV5-1; D is unresolved. CDR3 size: 16 residues. The germline V gene has CDR1 SGHRS and CDR2 YFSETQ. Trimming took off 0 bases at V and 6 bases at J, with 13 bases between the two ends. CDR3 DNA: TGCGCCAGCAGCTTGGGGTTTAGAGGGCGTAATTCACCCCTCCACTTT. This encodes CASSLGFRGRNSPLHF. The variable domain in full, with the rest retrieved from reference TRBV5-1 and TRBJ1-6, is KAGVTQTPRYLIKTRGQQVTLSCSPISGHRSVSWYQQTPGQGLQFLFEYFSETQRNKGNFPGRFSGRQFSNSRSEMNVSTLELGDSALYLCASSLGFRGRNSPLHFGNGTRLTVT.

The V gene is TRBV4-3, the J gene TRBJ2-5; no clear D. V lost 1 base and J lost 2, with 11 bases in between. This CDR3 has 15 amino acids. Germline loops: CDR1 LGHNA, CDR2 YSLEER. The CDR3 DNA sequence: TGCGCCAGCAGCCAAGTGAGCGCGGATCAAGAGACCCAGTACTTC. It is translated as CASSQVSADQETQYF.

The chain employs TRBV5-4 and TRBJ1-1, with D possibly TRBD1 on 5 matching bases. The length of the CDR3 is 15 residues. Germline CDR1 and CDR2: SGHNT and YYREEE (reference sequence). Trimming shortened V by 3 bases and J by 11 bases, and 23 bases separated the two germline ends. CDR3 DNA: TGTGCCAGCAGCTCCCCGGGACTCCATCCACGGGGGGCTTTCTTT. This gives the protein CASSSPGLHPRGAFF.

The chain carries TRBV7-2 and TRBJ2-7; possible D gene TRBD2, 6 bases. V lost 4 bases, J lost 6 bases, and 16 bases lay in between. Germline loops: CDR1 SGHTA, CDR2 FQGNSA. The CDR3 sequence is 14 residues long. CDR3 in DNA: TGTGCCAGCAGCTCACAGTCGGGAGCGTTCGAGCAGTACTTC. Encoded protein: CASSSQSGAFEQYF.

Details on this clone: Sequence at one end of the junction differs from germline and may be a read error. The genes are TRBV6-1 and TRBJ2-1, with 10 bases lining up with TRBD2. This CDR3 contains 15 residues. CDR1 and CDR2 (germline): MNHNS, SASEGT. As DNA, the CDR3 is TGTGCCAGCAGCGAAGCGGGGGGGCCTTTCAATGAGCAGTTCTTC. This sequence encodes CASSEAGGPFNEQFF.

This sequence joins TRBV11-2 and TRBJ2-2, with D hard to call. This CDR3 is built from 13 residues. Germline assignment: CDR1 SGHAT and CDR2 FQNNGV. V gave up 2 bases and J gave up 7 bases, with 8 bases separating them. As DNA, the CDR3 is TGTGCCAGCAGCTTACGGGTTGGCGGGGAGCTGTTTTTT. Translation gives CASSLRVGGELFF.

The DNA for the CDR3 is TGTGCCAGCAGCCGGGGGGGGCAGGCGGGCACTGAAGCTTTCTTT. Amino acid sequence: CASSRGGQAGTEAFF. This chain links TRBV9 with TRBJ1-1; D possibly corresponds to TRBD1 (6 bases). Germline loops: CDR1 SGDLS, CDR2 YYNGEE. V dropped 4 bases and J dropped 4 bases, with 17 bases sitting between them. The CDR3 contains 15 residues.

The chain combines TRBV9 with TRBJ1-2, with D perhaps matching TRBD1 (5 bases). Trimming stripped 0 bases from V and 7 bases from J, with 13 bases between. The germline CDR1 and CDR2 sequences are SGDLS and YYNGEE. The CDR3 sequence is 14 residues long. The CDR3: CASSVATTGGGYTF. DNA of the CDR3: TGTGCCAGCAGCGTAGCTACAACAGGTGGTGGCTACACCTTC. The full variable domain, rest sourced from reference TRBV9 and TRBJ1-2, is DSGVTQTPKHLITATGQRVTLRCSPRSGDLSVYWYQQSLDQGLQFLIQYYNGEERAKGNILERFSAQQFPDLHSELNLSSLELGDSALYFCASSVATTGGGYTFGSGTRLTVV.

The chain carries TRBV29-1 and TRBJ2-7, with D possibly being TRBD2 (5 bases). CDR3 length: 10 residues. CDR1 and CDR2 from the germline V gene are SQVTM and ANQGSEA. Deletions cut 3 bases from V and 7 bases from J, with 7 bases between. The CDR3 nucleotides read TGCAGCGTTGACTCGGGAGAGCAGTACTTC. Amino acids: CSVDSGEQYF.

The chain is built from TRBV5-1 and TRBJ2-7; TRBD2 matches at 7 bases. With 1 base clipped from V and 1 base from J, the junction kept 8 bases outside the gene matches. Per the germline V gene, CDR1 is SGHRS and CDR2 is YFSETQ. The CDR3 is made up of 16 amino acids. The CDR3 is CASSLPGSGLSYEQYF. The CDR3 coding sequence is TGCGCCAGCAGCTTGCCGGGTAGCGGGTTGTCCTACGAGCAGTACTTC.

This clone was recorded once. The V gene is TRBV5-1, the J gene TRBJ2-3; D gene uncertain. Germline CDR1 and CDR2: SGHRS and YFSETQ. The CDR3 loop spans 14 amino acids. Trimming removed 0 bases at V and 3 bases at J, with 8 bases between. The CDR3 coding sequence is TGCGCCAGCAGCTTGGATTTAGTAACAGATACGCAGTATTTT. Its protein is CASSLDLVTDTQYF.

The rearrangement uses TRBV18 and TRBJ1-1; tentatively, D is TRBD1 (5 bases). This CDR3 spans 18 amino acids. Trimming took off 2 bases at V and 6 bases at J, with 25 bases between the two ends. Germline CDR1 reads KGHSH; CDR2 reads LQKENI. The CDR3 is CASSPMNGGPFIGSEAFF. CDR3 nucleotide sequence: TGTGCCAGCTCACCAATGAATGGGGGACCGTTTATTGGGTCTGAAGCTTTCTTT.

The chain couples TRBV27 to TRBJ1-2, with TRBD1 identical over 8 bases. The junction had 1 base not matched to a gene; V was cut back by 2 bases and J by 2 bases. The CDR3 runs 14 residues. Per germline, CDR1 MNHEY and CDR2 SMNVEV (reference sequence). The CDR3 reads CASSLGTGNYGYTF. The CDR3 coding sequence is TGTGCCAGCAGTTTAGGGACAGGAAACTATGGCTACACCTTC.

The chain combines TRBV7-9 with TRBJ2-5, with D tentatively TRBD1 (7 bases). The germline gives CDR1 SEHNR, CDR2 FQNEAQ (reference sequence). This CDR3 is 15 amino acids long. V was trimmed by 4 bases and J by 4 bases, leaving 16 bases between them. As DNA, the CDR3 is TGTGCCAGCAGCTCGGGGGTGACAGGGCGAGAGACCCAGTACTTC. This translates into CASSSGVTGRETQYF.

The chain recombines TRBV9 with TRBJ2-5, with 9 bases aligning to TRBD2. The CDR3 spans 16 residues. Germline CDR1 is SGDLS and CDR2 is YYNGEE. V trimming: 4 bases; J trimming: 5 bases; junction bases outside the gene matches: 12. As DNA, the CDR3 is TGTGCCAGCAGCCCTTCCCCCGGGACTAGCTGGGAGACCCAGTACTTC. Protein product: CASSPSPGTSWETQYF.

V is TRBV6-5 and J is TRBJ2-7; tentatively, D is TRBD1 or TRBD2 (5 bases each). In germline, CDR1 is MNHEY, CDR2 SVGAGI. This CDR3 region has 13 residues. Trimming took 8 bases from V and 2 from J, leaving 13 bases between them. The CDR3 region is CASAGTPAYEQYF. CDR3 in DNA: TGTGCCAGCGCCGGGACGCCAGCCTACGAGCAGTACTTC.

The CDR3 coding sequence is TGTGCCACCACCCCCGCAGGGGGGAACACTGAAGCTTTCTTT. Encoded protein: CATTPAGGNTEAFF. The V and J genes are TRBV25-1 and TRBJ1-1, with 7 bases aligning to TRBD1. This CDR3 comprises 14 residues. Germline values: CDR1 MGHDK, CDR2 SYGVNS. V lost 10 bases to trimming and J lost 1 base; unmatched junction nucleotides: 9.